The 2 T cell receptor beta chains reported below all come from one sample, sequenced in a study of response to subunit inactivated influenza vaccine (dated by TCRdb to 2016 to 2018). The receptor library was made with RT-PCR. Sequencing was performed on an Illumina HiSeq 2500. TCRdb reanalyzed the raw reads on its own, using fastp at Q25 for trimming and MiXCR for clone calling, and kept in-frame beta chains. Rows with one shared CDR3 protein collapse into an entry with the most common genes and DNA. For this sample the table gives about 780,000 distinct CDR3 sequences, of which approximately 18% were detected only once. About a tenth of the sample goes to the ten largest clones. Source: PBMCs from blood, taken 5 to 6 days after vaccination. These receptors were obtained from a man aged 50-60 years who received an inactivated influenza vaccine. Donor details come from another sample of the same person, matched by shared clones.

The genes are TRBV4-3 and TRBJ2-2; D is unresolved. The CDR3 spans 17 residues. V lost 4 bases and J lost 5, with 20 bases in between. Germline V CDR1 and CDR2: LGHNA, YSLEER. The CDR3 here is CASSPELTPSSTGELFF. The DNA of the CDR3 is TGCGCCAGCAGCCCGGAATTGACTCCCTCGTCGACCGGGGAGCTGTTTTTT.

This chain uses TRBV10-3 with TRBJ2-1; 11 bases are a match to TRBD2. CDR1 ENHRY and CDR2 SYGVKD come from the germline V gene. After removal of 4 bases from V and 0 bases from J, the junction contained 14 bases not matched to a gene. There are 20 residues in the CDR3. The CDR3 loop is CAISAGYGTSGVSSYNEQFF. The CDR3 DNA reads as TGTGCCATCAGTGCCGGCTATGGGACTAGCGGAGTTAGCTCCTACAATGAGCAGTTCTTC.